This record concerns one TCR beta chain sequence. V dropped 3 bases and J dropped 7; count of bases not matched to a gene: 6. Germline V gene sequence: CDR1 LGHDT, CDR2 YNNKEL (reference sequence). The CDR3 spans 14 residues. This sample was taken from a study of blood T cell repertoires in COVID-19. Study-wide background: Acute and convalescent COVID-19 samples came from the United States, Italy and Spain. The cDNA or gDNA used as material had been derived from T cells, B-cell-depleted T cells, or PBMCs.

Authors' data handling: Amplification with reference gene primers provided the estimates of nucleated cell counts. Repertoires were generated with immunoSEQ multiplex PCR, while TCRdb's copy carries only in-frame clones and drops some. V and J calls plus clone size are reproduced from that table; the DNA served to infer D and trimming. The table has about 86,000 clones, 82% seen once. V gene TRBV3-1 (or the pseudogene TRBV3-2) combines with J gene TRBJ2-7; 10 bases are a match to TRBD2. Specimen: peripheral blood. The sequence was obtained from a woman aged 80 or over with acute or convalescent COVID-19. The CDR3 loop is CASSQSGGAGEQYF. The DNA of the CDR3 is TGTGCCAGCAGCCAGAGCGGGGGGGCTGGGGAGCAGTACTTC.